Listed below are T cell receptor beta chains from one sample, sequenced in a study of response to subunit inactivated influenza vaccine. TCRdb processed the RT-PCR reads anew with MiXCR; each CDR3 protein has one entry. The sample lists approximately 310,000 distinct CDR3 sequences, around a fifth occurring once. The sample consisted of PBMCs from blood, taken about 20 months after vaccination. The receptors were gathered from a man between 50 and 75 years old who received an inactivated influenza vaccine. Both conserved end residues are part of each CDR3. Each record gives: clone size, D gene, V gene, J gene, CDR3 DNA, CDR3 protein. The D gene is left open where the match is weak. Clone size is not always given. Where it is, it says once, few, many or a class for expanded clones.

clone size: many; D gene: TRBD1; V gene: TRBV12-3/TRBV12-4; J gene: TRBJ1-1; CDR3 DNA: TGTGCCAGCAGTCCCCTACAGGGGTTAAACACTGAAGCTTTCTTT; CDR3 protein: CASSPLQGLNTEAFF
clone size: NA; D gene: NA; V gene: TRBV29-1; J gene: TRBJ1-2; CDR3 DNA: TGCAGCGTTGAAGTGGGCCCTCAGGCAATAGGCTACACCTTC; CDR3 protein: CSVEVGPQAIGYTF
clone size: NA; D gene: NA; V gene: TRBV6-2/TRBV6-3; J gene: TRBJ2-3; CDR3 DNA: TGTGCCAGCAACCACGCGGGCACAGATACGCAGTATTTT; CDR3 protein: CASNHAGTDTQYF
clone size: few; D gene: NA; V gene: TRBV20-1; J gene: TRBJ1-1; CDR3 DNA: TGCAGTGCTAGAGATCCCCAGGGATTTCCTGAAGCTTTCTTT; CDR3 protein: CSARDPQGFPEAFF
clone size: many; D gene: NA; V gene: TRBV20-1; J gene: TRBJ1-6; CDR3 DNA: TGCAGTGCTAGAGATCAACTGCTTAATTCACCCCTCCACTTT; CDR3 protein: CSARDQLLNSPLHF
clone size: few; D gene: TRBD1; V gene: TRBV20-1; J gene: TRBJ1-1; CDR3 DNA: TGCAGTGCTCGAGGGGACAGGGACAACACTGAAGCTTTCTTT; CDR3 protein: CSARGDRDNTEAFF
clone size: few; D gene: NA; V gene: TRBV2; J gene: TRBJ2-4; CDR3 DNA: TGTGCCAGCAGTGAAATGCAGGGCGCCCGAGACATTCAGTACTTC; CDR3 protein: CASSEMQGARDIQYF
clone size: many; D gene: NA; V gene: TRBV12-3/TRBV12-4; J gene: TRBJ1-3; CDR3 DNA: TGTGCCAGCACGGGTGGGTTCTCTGGAAACACCATATATTTT; CDR3 protein: CASTGGFSGNTIYF
clone size: few; D gene: NA; V gene: TRBV2; J gene: TRBJ2-7; CDR3 DNA: TGTGCCAGCAGCCCCTTGTTGGGGGACGGAGGGCAGTACTTC; CDR3 protein: CASSPLLGDGGQYF
clone size: NA; D gene: NA; V gene: TRBV7-8; J gene: TRBJ2-6; CDR3 DNA: TGTGCCAGCAGCTTATGGGGGGCCAACGTCCTGACTTTC; CDR3 protein: CASSLWGANVLTF
clone size: few; D gene: NA; V gene: TRBV12-3/TRBV12-4; J gene: TRBJ2-1; CDR3 DNA: TGTGCCAGCAGTATTAATAGGACCCCTAATCTATCGCCAGACTTC; CDR3 protein: CASSINRTPNLSPDF
clone size: few; D gene: NA; V gene: TRBV12-3/TRBV12-4; J gene: TRBJ2-1; CDR3 DNA: TGTGCCAGCACCCGGGGGAGTTCGTATGAGCAGTTCTTC; CDR3 protein: CASTRGSSYEQFF
clone size: NA; D gene: NA; V gene: TRBV5-5; J gene: TRBJ1-5; CDR3 DNA: TGTGCCAGCAGCCCGGGGCAGGTGTTCAATCAGCCCCAGCATTTT; CDR3 protein: CASSPGQVFNQPQHF
clone size: NA; D gene: TRBD2; V gene: TRBV12-3/TRBV12-4; J gene: TRBJ2-5; CDR3 DNA: TGTGCCAGCAGCCCCGGGACTATTAAAGAGACCCAGTACTTC; CDR3 protein: CASSPGTIKETQYF
clone size: NA; D gene: NA; V gene: TRBV5-4; J gene: TRBJ1-2; CDR3 DNA: TGTGCCAGCAGCTTGGTGGGACAAGGCTACACCTTC; CDR3 protein: CASSLVGQGYTF
clone size: few; D gene: NA; V gene: TRBV11-2; J gene: TRBJ1-1; CDR3 DNA: TGTGCCAGCAGCATAGGGTCCGCCACTGAAGCTTTCTTT; CDR3 protein: CASSIGSATEAFF
clone size: few; D gene: TRBD1; V gene: TRBV7-3; J gene: TRBJ2-7; CDR3 DNA: TGTGCCAGCAGCTTAACGGGACAGGGATTGAACGAGCAGTACTTC; CDR3 protein: CASSLTGQGLNEQYF
clone size: few; D gene: TRBD1; V gene: TRBV29-1; J gene: TRBJ1-5; CDR3 DNA: TGCAGCGTTGCGGAGGGGGCGGGTCAGCCCCAGCATTTT; CDR3 protein: CSVAEGAGQPQHF